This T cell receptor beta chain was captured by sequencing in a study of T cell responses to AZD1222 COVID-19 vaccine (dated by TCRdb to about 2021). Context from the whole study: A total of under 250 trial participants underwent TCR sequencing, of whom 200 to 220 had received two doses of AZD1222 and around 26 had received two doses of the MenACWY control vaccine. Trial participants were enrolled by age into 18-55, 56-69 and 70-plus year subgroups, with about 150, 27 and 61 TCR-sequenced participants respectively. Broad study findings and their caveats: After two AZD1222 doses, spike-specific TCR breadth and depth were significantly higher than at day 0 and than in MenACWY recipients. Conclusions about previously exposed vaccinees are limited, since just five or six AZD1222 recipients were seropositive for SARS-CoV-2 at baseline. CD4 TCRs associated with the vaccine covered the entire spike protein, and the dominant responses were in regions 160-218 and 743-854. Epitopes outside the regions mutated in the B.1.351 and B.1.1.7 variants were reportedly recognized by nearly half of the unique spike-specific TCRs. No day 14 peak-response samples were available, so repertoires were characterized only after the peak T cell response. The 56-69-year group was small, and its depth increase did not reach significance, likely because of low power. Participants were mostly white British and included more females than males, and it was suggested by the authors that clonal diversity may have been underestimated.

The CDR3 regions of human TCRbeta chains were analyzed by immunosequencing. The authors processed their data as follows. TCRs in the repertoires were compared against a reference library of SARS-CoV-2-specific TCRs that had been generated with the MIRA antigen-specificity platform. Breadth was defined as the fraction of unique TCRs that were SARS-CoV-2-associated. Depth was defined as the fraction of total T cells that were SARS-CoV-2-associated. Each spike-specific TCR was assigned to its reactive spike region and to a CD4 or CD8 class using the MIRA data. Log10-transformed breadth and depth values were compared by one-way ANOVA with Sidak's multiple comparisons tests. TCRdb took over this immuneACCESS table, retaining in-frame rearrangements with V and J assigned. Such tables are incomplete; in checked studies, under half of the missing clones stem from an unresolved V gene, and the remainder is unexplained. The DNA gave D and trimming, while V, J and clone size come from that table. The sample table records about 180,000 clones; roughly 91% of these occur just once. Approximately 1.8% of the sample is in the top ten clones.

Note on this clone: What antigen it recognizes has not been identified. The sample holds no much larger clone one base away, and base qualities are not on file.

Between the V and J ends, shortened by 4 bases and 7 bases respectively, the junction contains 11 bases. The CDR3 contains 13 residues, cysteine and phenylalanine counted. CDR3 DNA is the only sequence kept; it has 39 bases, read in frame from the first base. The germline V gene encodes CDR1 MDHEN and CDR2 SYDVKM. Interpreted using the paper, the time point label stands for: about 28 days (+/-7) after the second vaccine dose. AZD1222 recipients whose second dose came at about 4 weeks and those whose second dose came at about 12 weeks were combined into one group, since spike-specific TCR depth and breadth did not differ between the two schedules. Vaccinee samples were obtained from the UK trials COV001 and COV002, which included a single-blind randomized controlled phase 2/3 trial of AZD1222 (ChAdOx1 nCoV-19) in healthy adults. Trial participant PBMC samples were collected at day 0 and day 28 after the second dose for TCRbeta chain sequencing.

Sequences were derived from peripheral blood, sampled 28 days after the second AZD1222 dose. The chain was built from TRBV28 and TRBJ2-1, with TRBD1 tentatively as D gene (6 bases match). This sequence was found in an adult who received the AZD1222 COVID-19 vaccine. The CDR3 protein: CASSSGGANEQFF. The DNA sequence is TGTGCCAGCAGTTCTGGGGGCGCGAATGAGCAGTTCTTC.